The clone carrying this TCR beta chain has at least ten counts. Antigen specificity is unknown. The 20-30 mg bulk tissue piece was not sorted before simultaneous RNA and DNA extraction. The sample comes from a study of tumor-infiltrating lymphocytes in primary liver carcinoma. Study findings and constraints: It was tumor-adjacent and tumor-blood pairs that overlapped less than tumor region pairs did. Tumors significantly exceeded blood in top-250-clone fraction (p = 0.039).

A constant-region primer served to make TCR beta cDNA from roughly 500 ng total RNA. TCR beta libraries came from three nested multiplex PCR rounds using slightly modified ARM-PCR. Primers for the first two PCR rounds were TRBV1-TRBV30 forward primers and a C-beta reverse primer (approximately 9 cycles per round). TCRdb re-derived calls from the multiplex PCR reads in MiXCR, one entry per CDR3 protein. The sample shows roughly 45,000 distinct CDR3 sequences, less than 75% of them seen only once. This CDR3 region has 17 residues. Trimming took off 5 bases at V and 0 bases at J, with 17 bases between the two ends.

The V and J genes are TRBV12-3 or TRBV12-4 and TRBJ2-1; D may match TRBD1 or TRBD2 (5 bases each). The clonotype was recovered from a man in his forties with primary liver carcinoma and hepatitis B virus infection. Sequencing used liver tumor tissue from sampling region 5. This sample's subset: tumor region T5, tumor centre. In DNA, the CDR3 is TGTGCCAGCAGTCCCTCTCGGGGCGGCAGCTCCTACAATGAGCAGTTCTTC. Its protein is CASSPSRGGSSYNEQFF.